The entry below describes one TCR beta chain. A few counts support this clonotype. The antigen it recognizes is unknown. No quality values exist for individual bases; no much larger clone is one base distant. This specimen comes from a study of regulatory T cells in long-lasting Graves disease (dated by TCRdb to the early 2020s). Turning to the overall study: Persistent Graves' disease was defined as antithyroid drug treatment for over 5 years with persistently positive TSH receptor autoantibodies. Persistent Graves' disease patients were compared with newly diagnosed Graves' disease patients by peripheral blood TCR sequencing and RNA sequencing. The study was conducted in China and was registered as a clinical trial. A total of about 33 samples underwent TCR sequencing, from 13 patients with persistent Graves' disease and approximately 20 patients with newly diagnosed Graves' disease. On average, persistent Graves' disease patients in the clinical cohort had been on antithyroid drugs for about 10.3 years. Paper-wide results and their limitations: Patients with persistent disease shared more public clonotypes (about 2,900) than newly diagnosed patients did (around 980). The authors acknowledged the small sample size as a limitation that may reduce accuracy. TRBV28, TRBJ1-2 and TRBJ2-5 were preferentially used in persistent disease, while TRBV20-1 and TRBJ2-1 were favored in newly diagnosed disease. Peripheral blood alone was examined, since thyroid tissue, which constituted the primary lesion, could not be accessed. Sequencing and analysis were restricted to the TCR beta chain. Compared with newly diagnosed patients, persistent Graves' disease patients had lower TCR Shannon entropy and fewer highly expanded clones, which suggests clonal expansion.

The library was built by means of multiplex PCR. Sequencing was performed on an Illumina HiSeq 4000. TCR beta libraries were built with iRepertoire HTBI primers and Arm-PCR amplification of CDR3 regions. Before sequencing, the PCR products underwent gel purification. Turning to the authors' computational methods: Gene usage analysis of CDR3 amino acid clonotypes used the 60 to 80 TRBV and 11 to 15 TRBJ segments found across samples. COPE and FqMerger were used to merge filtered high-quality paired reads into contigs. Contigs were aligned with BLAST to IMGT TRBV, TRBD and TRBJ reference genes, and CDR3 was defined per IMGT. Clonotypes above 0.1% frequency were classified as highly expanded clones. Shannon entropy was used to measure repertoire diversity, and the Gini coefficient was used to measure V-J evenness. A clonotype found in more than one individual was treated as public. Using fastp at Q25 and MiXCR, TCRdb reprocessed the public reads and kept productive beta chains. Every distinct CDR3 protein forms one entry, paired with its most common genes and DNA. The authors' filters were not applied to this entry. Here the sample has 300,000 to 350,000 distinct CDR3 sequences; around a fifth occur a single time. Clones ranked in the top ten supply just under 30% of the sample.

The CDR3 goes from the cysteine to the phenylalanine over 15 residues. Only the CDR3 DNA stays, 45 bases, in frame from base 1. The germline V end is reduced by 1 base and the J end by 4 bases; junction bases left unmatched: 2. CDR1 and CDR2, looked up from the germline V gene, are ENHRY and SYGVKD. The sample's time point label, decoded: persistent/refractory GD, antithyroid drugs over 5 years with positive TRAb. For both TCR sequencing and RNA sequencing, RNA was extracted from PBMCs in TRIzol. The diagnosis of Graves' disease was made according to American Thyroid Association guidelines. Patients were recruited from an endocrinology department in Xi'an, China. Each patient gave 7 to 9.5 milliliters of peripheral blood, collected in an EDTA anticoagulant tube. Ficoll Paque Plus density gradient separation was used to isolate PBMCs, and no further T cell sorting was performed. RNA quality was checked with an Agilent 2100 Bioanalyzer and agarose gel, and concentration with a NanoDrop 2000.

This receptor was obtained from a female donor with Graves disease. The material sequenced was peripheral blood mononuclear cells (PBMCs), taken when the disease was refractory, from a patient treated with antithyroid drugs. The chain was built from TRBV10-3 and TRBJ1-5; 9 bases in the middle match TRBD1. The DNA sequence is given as TGTGCCATCAGTGAGTGGGACAGGGAAAATCAGCCCCAGCATTTT. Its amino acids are CAISEWDRENQPQHF.